These 25 T cell receptor beta chains originate from one sample sequenced in a study of T cell responses to AZD1222 COVID-19 vaccine. Produced via immunoSEQ multiplex PCR; TCRdb's table is partial and in-frame only. The table shows 90,000 to 150,000 clones, with around 90% occurring only once. The sequencing used peripheral blood, collected 28 days after the second AZD1222 dose. These receptors all stem from an adult who received the AZD1222 COVID-19 vaccine.

The chain has TRBV29-1 and TRBJ2-4; 8 nucleotides align to TRBD1. Germline CDR1 and CDR2: SQVTM and ANQGSEA. After removal of 0 bases from V and 7 bases from J, the junction contained 5 bases not matched to a gene. The CDR3 is 14 residues long. The CDR3 DNA follows: TGCAGCGTTGAAGATCAAAACAGGGGGAACATTCAGTACTTC. Translated: CSVEDQNRGNIQYF.

This sequence joins TRBV9 and TRBJ2-3, with D possibly called TRBD1 or TRBD2 (5 bases each). Trimming removed 2 bases at V and 2 bases at J, with 21 bases between. The CDR3 loop spans 18 amino acids. From germline, CDR1 is SGDLS and CDR2 YYNGEE. The CDR3 DNA reads as TGTGCCAGCAGCGTCCGGGACCGTACCTGGGGGTTCACAGATACGCAGTATTTT. This codes for CASSVRDRTWGFTDTQYF.

The CDR3 protein is CASSPSGNTGIQPQHF. CDR3 coding DNA: TGTGCCAGCAGCCCGAGCGGTAATACAGGGATTCAGCCCCAGCATTTT. The V gene is TRBV5-5, the J gene TRBJ1-5; weak D call: TRBD1 (6 bases). CDR1 is SGHKS, CDR2 YYEKEE, per germline (reference sequence). V dropped 4 bases and J dropped 6 bases, with 20 bases sitting between them. The CDR3 consists of 16 residues.

J is TRBJ2-3 and V is TRBV7-2; D uncertain. CDR3 length: 14 residues. The germline V and J ends were trimmed by 5 bases and 2 bases, with 11 bases remaining between them. Germline V lookup: CDR1 SGHTA, CDR2 FQGNSA. The CDR3 spells CASSPGWDTDTQYF. CDR3 bases: TGTGCCAGCAGCCCGGGCTGGGACACAGATACGCAGTATTTT.

The chain employs TRBV27 and TRBJ2-7; no clear D. The ends were cut back, 5 bases at V and 3 bases at J, with 14 bases in the middle. Germline V CDR1 and CDR2: MNHEY, SMNVEV (reference sequence). This CDR3 region has 14 residues. CDR3 sequence (DNA): TGTGCCAGCAGTCCGCGCGTCCGGGTCTACGAGCAGTACTTC. Protein: CASSPRVRVYEQYF.

The rearrangement links TRBV4-2 to TRBJ2-1; unclear D gene. V lost 1 base, J lost 1 base, and 14 bases lay in between. The CDR3 runs to 17 residues. The germline CDR1 and CDR2 sequences are LGHNA and YNFKEQ. Here the CDR3 reads CASSQGAERNSYNEQFF. The DNA for the CDR3 is TGTGCCAGCAGCCAAGGGGCGGAGAGGAATTCCTACAATGAGCAGTTCTTC.

This clone was recorded only once. This chain links TRBV20-1 with TRBJ1-1; D perhaps matches TRBD1 (5 bases). Trimming left V 3 bases short and J 6 bases short, with 8 bases between. The CDR3 sequence is 11 residues long. Germline V gene sequence: CDR1 DFQATT, CDR2 SNEGSKA (reference sequence). CDR3 DNA: TGCAGTGCTAGGGGGCTGTCTGAAGCTTTCTTT. Residues: CSARGLSEAFF.

The chain links TRBV7-9 to TRBJ1-1; no clear D gene. Trimming removed 1 base from V and 7 bases from J, with 16 bases in between. Germline V gives CDR1 SEHNR, CDR2 FQNEAQ (reference sequence). This CDR3 has 15 amino acids. CDR3 bases: TGTGCCAGCAGCTTAGACGGACGACCGGTGGATGAAGCTTTCTTT. It encodes CASSLDGRPVDEAFF. The full variable domain, in which reference TRBV7-9 and TRBJ1-1 provide the parts outside the CDR3, is DTGVSQNPRHKITKRGQNVTFRCDPISEHNRLYWYRQTLGQGPEFLTYFQNEAQLEKSRLLSDRFSAERPKGSFSTLEIQRTEQGDSAMYLCASSLDGRPVDEAFFGQGTRLTVV.

The J gene is TRBJ1-2, the V gene TRBV30; D remains unclear. Germline assignment: CDR1 GTSNPN and CDR2 SVGIG (reference sequence). Deletions cut 1 base from V and 8 bases from J, with 8 bases between. This CDR3 is 11 amino acids long. This chain's CDR3 is CAWSAGGGYTF. The CDR3 region has the DNA TGTGCCTGGAGTGCAGGAGGGGGCTACACCTTC. The full variable domain, completed using reference TRBV30 and TRBJ1-2, is SQTIHQWPATLVQPVGSPLSLECTVEGTSNPNLYWYRQAAGRGLQLLFYSVGIGQISSEVPQNLSASRPQDRQFILSSKKLLLSDSGFYLCAWSAGGGYTFGSGTRLTVV.

The chain carries TRBV7-3 and TRBJ2-3; D may be TRBD2 (6 bases). The CDR3 length is 14 residues. V dropped 4 bases and J dropped 5 bases, with 13 bases sitting between them. CDR1 and CDR2 from the germline V gene are SGHTA and FQGTGA. CDR3 DNA: TGTGCCAGCAGCTCTCCGGGGGAGGAAGATACGCAGTATTTT. It translates to CASSSPGEEDTQYF.

The chain joins TRBV6-5 to TRBJ2-1; TRBD2 might be the D (5 bases). CDR3 length: 16 residues. CDR1 MNHEY and CDR2 SVGAGI come from the germline V gene. Trimming shortened V by 0 bases and J by 0 bases, and 9 bases separated the two germline ends. CDR3 bases: TGTGCCAGCAGTTACTCCCTAGCTAGCTCCTACAATGAGCAGTTCTTC. This gives the protein CASSYSLASSYNEQFF.

V usage is TRBV28 and J usage is TRBJ1-1; tentatively, D is TRBD1 (5 bases). Per the germline V gene, CDR1 is MDHEN and CDR2 is SYDVKM. The CDR3 is made up of 15 amino acids. Trimming removed 3 bases from V and 4 bases from J, with 15 bases in between. The CDR3 protein is CASSLNGGRSTEAFF. The CDR3 region has the DNA TGTGCCAGCAGTTTGAATGGGGGTAGGTCCACTGAAGCTTTCTTT. Based on the CDR3 plus reference TRBV28 and TRBJ1-1, the full variable domain is DVKVTQSSRYLVKRTGEKVFLECVQDMDHENMFWYRQDPGLGLRLIYFSYDVKMKEKGDIPEGYSVSREKKERFSLILESASTNQTSMYLCASSLNGGRSTEAFFGQGTRLTVV.

The V and J genes are TRBV11-1 and TRBJ2-1; TRBD1 matches 8 bases. Trimming took 9 bases from V and 0 from J; bases not matched to a gene: 7. In germline, CDR1 is SGHAT, CDR2 FQDESV (reference sequence). This CDR3 is built from 15 residues. This CDR3 is CASARTGTSYNEQFF. For the CDR3, the DNA is TGTGCCAGTGCCCGGACAGGGACCTCCTACAATGAGCAGTTCTTC.

This sequence joins TRBV5-4 and TRBJ2-1, with no clear D. With 4 bases removed from V and 8 bases from J, the gap between germline ends came to 16 bases. From germline, CDR1 is SGHNT and CDR2 YYREEE (reference sequence). This CDR3 is built from 14 residues. As DNA, the CDR3 is TGTGCCAGCAGCCTGGACCCGAATGCCGATGAGCAGTTCTTC. This translates into CASSLDPNADEQFF.

This chain links TRBV7-2 with TRBJ1-1; D is possibly TRBD1 (5 bases). Per the germline V gene, CDR1 is SGHTA and CDR2 is FQGNSA. V lost 1 base to trimming and J lost 1 base, with 16 bases between them. This CDR3 is 17 amino acids long. The CDR3 region has the DNA TGTGCCAGCAGCTTAGGGCGGACGACAGTCCGGAACACTGAAGCTTTCTTT. Residues: CASSLGRTTVRNTEAFF.

V is TRBV29-1 and J is TRBJ1-6; 9 bases line up with TRBD1. From germline, CDR1 is SQVTM and CDR2 ANQGSEA. This CDR3 region has 13 residues. CDR3 in DNA: TGCTCCGCACGACAGGGGGAGAATTCACCCCTCCACTTT. It translates to CSARQGENSPLHF.

In its sample, this clone was seen once. The chain combines TRBV5-1 with TRBJ2-1; D is unresolved. V was pared by 0 bases and J by 3 bases, with 10 bases between. The CDR3 is 15 amino acids. Looked up from germline, CDR1 is SGHRS and CDR2 is YFSETQ. In DNA form, the CDR3 reads TGCGCCAGCAGCTTGGTCGTAGTGGGCTACAATGAGCAGTTCTTC. This gives the protein CASSLVVVGYNEQFF. The variable domain in full, with the rest retrieved from reference TRBV5-1 and TRBJ2-1, is KAGVTQTPRYLIKTRGQQVTLSCSPISGHRSVSWYQQTPGQGLQFLFEYFSETQRNKGNFPGRFSGRQFSNSRSEMNVSTLELGDSALYLCASSLVVVGYNEQFFGPGTRLTVL.

V usage is TRBV7-8 and J usage is TRBJ1-3; D is uncertain. The CDR3 sequence is 16 residues long. Germline V gene lookup returns CDR1 SGHVS and CDR2 FQNEAQ. The germline V and J ends were trimmed by 5 bases and 0 bases, with 14 bases remaining between them. CDR3 nucleotide sequence: TGTGCCAGCAGCGCCCATCTATCCAGCTCTGGAAACACCATATATTTT. Its protein product is CASSAHLSSSGNTIYF. The full variable domain, rest sourced from reference TRBV7-8 and TRBJ1-3, is GAGVSQSPRYKVAKRGQDVALRCDPISGHVSLFWYQQALGQGPEFLTYFQNEAQLDKSGLPSDRFFAERPEGSVSTLKIQRTQQEDSAVYLCASSAHLSSSGNTIYFGEGSWLTVV.

Points on this clone: This same CDR3 is encoded by further DNA sequences in the sample. The rearrangement joins TRBV7-3 to TRBJ1-6, with TRBD1 matching 10 bases. The CDR3 is made up of 17 amino acids. Trimming at V came to 1 base and at J to 7 bases, leaving 7 bases not matched to a gene. CDR1 and CDR2 (germline): SGHTA, FQGTGA. CDR3 DNA sequence: TGTGCCAGCAGCTTAAGAGGGCCGGGACAGGGGAATTCACCCCTCCACTTT. It encodes CASSLRGPGQGNSPLHF.

The chain carries TRBV28 and TRBJ1-1; the match to TRBD1 covers 10 bases. The CDR3 extends over 16 amino acids. Germline CDR1 reads MDHEN; CDR2 reads SYDVKM. After removal of 6 bases from V and 5 bases from J, the junction contained 12 bases not matched to a gene. The CDR3, as DNA: TGTGCCAGCAGCGACAGGGGGCTTGAAAATTGGACTGAAGCTTTCTTT. This codes for CASSDRGLENWTEAFF.

The V and J genes are TRBV5-1 and TRBJ1-1; D is undetermined. V lost 5 bases and J lost 1, with 9 bases in between. Looked up from germline, CDR1 is SGHRS and CDR2 is YFSETQ. The CDR3 length is 13 residues. For the CDR3, the DNA is TGCGCCAGCAGAGACACGGGGAACACTGAAGCTTTCTTT. Amino acid sequence: CASRDTGNTEAFF.

The chain uses TRBV19 and TRBJ1-2; weak D call: TRBD1 (5 bases). V was pared by 6 bases and J by 4 bases, with 18 bases between. In germline, CDR1 is LNHDA, CDR2 SQIVND (reference sequence). The CDR3 has 15 residues. CDR3 protein: CASSPKLQGFYGYTF. The CDR3 region has the DNA TGTGCCAGTAGCCCAAAACTCCAGGGATTCTATGGCTACACCTTC.

CDR3 nucleotide sequence: TGCGCCAGCAGCCCACGACCCGGCGCCCAGCCCCAGCATTTT. This translates into CASSPRPGAQPQHF. This chain joins TRBV5-1 and TRBJ1-5; D ambiguous. This CDR3 has 14 residues. V lost 4 bases and J 7 bases, leaving 15 bases between the germline ends. Germline CDR1 is SGHRS and CDR2 is YFSETQ.

The rearrangement joins TRBV19 to TRBJ1-3; unclear D gene. This CDR3 has 13 amino acids. Germline lookup yields CDR1 LNHDA and CDR2 SQIVND (reference sequence). V lost 7 bases and J lost 0, with 7 bases in between. The CDR3 DNA reads as TGTGCCAGTAATGTTGGCTCTGGAAACACCATATATTTT. The encoded protein is CASNVGSGNTIYF.

The V gene is TRBV15, the J gene TRBJ2-1, with 7 bases that match TRBD2. Germline loops: CDR1 LNHNV, CDR2 YYDKDF (reference sequence). The CDR3 is 16 residues long. The trim removed 1 base at V and 6 bases at J, leaving 9 bases unmatched. This CDR3 reads CATSRVGGVKGNEQFF. CDR3 DNA sequence: TGTGCCACCAGCAGAGTGGGGGGGGTCAAGGGCAATGAGCAGTTCTTC.